A single sample is the source of the 29 T cell receptor beta chains below, sequenced in a study of human T cells and chemical hapten exposure. TCRdb processed the RACE reads anew with MiXCR; each CDR3 protein has one entry. The sample includes approximately 320,000 distinct CDR3 sequences, around 5.5% seen only once; the top ten take approximately 8.2%. The time point: pre-sensitization, week 0. Indicated treatment: therapeutic diphenylcyclopropenone sensitization with weekly scalp DPC. This sample comprised whole blood, obtained in connection with sensitization to the hapten diphenylcyclopropenone (DPC). These receptors were taken from a woman under 30 with alopecia areata. Some clones in this sample may be carry-over from other donors' samples.

This clonotype was picked up a small number of times. CDR3 DNA sequence: TGCAGTGCTAGAGGAACGTCTGGAAACACCATATATTTT. Residues: CSARGTSGNTIYF. V usage is TRBV20-1 and J usage is TRBJ1-3, with D unclear. Germline loops: CDR1 DFQATT, CDR2 SNEGSKA (reference sequence). V was shortened by 1 base and J by 1 base, with 5 bases between the two germline ends. This CDR3 is built from 13 residues.

The chain is built from TRBV10-3 and TRBJ1-2, with D possibly TRBD1 on 5 matching bases. Germline V lookup: CDR1 ENHRY, CDR2 SYGVKD. CDR3 length equals 14 residues. V lost 4 bases, J lost 3 bases, and 12 bases lay in between. CDR3 in amino acids: CAISGTAGDYGYTF. The CDR3 DNA follows: TGTGCCATCAGTGGGACGGCGGGGGACTATGGCTACACCTTC.

This clonotype was seen at least ten times. J is TRBJ1-2 and V is TRBV7-9; no firm D call. The length of the CDR3 is 14 residues. Per the germline V gene, CDR1 is SEHNR and CDR2 is FQNEAQ (reference sequence). V shed 6 bases and J shed 6 bases, with 17 bases lying between them. CDR3 residues: CASSSEAGNDGYTF. DNA for the CDR3: TGTGCCAGCAGTTCGGAGGCCGGGAATGATGGCTACACCTTC.

This chain links TRBV4-2 with TRBJ1-4, with 8 bases matching TRBD1. V was pared by 3 bases and J by 2 bases, with 2 bases of the junction left unmatched. This CDR3 has 15 residues. Looked up from germline, CDR1 is LGHNA and CDR2 is YNFKEQ. In DNA, the CDR3 is TGTGCCAGCAGCCACACAGGGGGGACTAATGAAAAACTGTTTTTT. This encodes CASSHTGGTNEKLFF.

The V and J genes are TRBV7-8 and TRBJ2-4; D is unclear. Germline V gives CDR1 SGHVS, CDR2 FQNEAQ. V lost 5 bases and J lost 0, with 17 bases in between. This CDR3 contains 17 residues. CDR3 in amino acids: CASSAALRVLAKNIQYF. The DNA for the CDR3 is TGTGCCAGCAGCGCCGCACTCCGGGTCTTAGCCAAAAACATTCAGTACTTC.

This clonotype has more than one count but fewer than ten. The chain employs TRBV7-3 and TRBJ2-3; TRBD2 is a possible D gene (7 bases). The V end was cut by 2 bases, the J end by 0 bases, with 18 bases between. Germline V lookup: CDR1 SGHTA, CDR2 FQGTGA. CDR3 size: 18 residues. CDR3 amino acids: CASSLSFKAGASTDTQYF. As DNA, the CDR3 is TGTGCCAGCAGCTTATCGTTTAAGGCGGGGGCTAGCACAGATACGCAGTATTTT.

In its sample, this clonotype was seen many times. The chain is built from TRBV12-3 or TRBV12-4 and TRBJ2-5; D unresolved. Trimming cost V 3 bases and J 1 base, with 3 bases left between them. The CDR3 covers 12 residues. The CDR3 protein is CASSLSQETQYF. The CDR3 DNA sequence: TGTGCCAGCAGTTTGTCCCAAGAGACCCAGTACTTC.

The sample holds a few counts of this clonotype. The J gene is TRBJ2-3, the V gene TRBV7-2; weak D call: TRBD2 (6 bases). The V and J ends lost 7 bases and 2 bases respectively, with 13 bases between them. The CDR3 is made up of 14 amino acids. Germline V lookup: CDR1 SGHTA, CDR2 FQGNSA. CDR3 protein: CASTRDFDTDTQYF. The CDR3 DNA reads TGTGCCAGCACCAGGGACTTTGACACAGATACGCAGTATTTT.

The gene calls are TRBV29-1 and TRBJ1-1, with 7 bases fitting TRBD1. The V segment lost 3 bases and the J segment 4 bases; nucleotides outside the gene matches: 5. The length of the CDR3 is 13 residues. Germline assignment: CDR1 SQVTM and CDR2 ANQGSEA. CDR3 loop: CSVDTGAGTEAFF. In DNA form, the CDR3 reads TGCAGCGTTGACACAGGGGCCGGCACTGAAGCTTTCTTT.

J is TRBJ2-3 and V is TRBV2; 7 bases agree with TRBD2. With 2 bases clipped from V and 5 bases from J, the junction kept 7 bases outside the gene matches. Per germline, CDR1 SNHLY and CDR2 FYNNEI. The CDR3 length is 15 residues. CDR3 region: CASSESSGARDTQYF. In nucleotides, the CDR3 is TGTGCCAGCAGTGAATCGAGCGGGGCAAGAGATACGCAGTATTTT.

This clonotype was detected only a few times. This chain links TRBV7-2 with TRBJ2-5; the match to TRBD2 covers 7 bases. Germline CDR1 SGHTA, CDR2 FQGNSA. Trimming cost V 2 bases and J 3 bases; bases outside gene matches: 12. The CDR3 totals 17 residues. The CDR3 DNA follows: TGTGCCAGCAGCTTAAATCCGGGGCCTCGGGGGGAAGAGACCCAGTACTTC. Protein product: CASSLNPGPRGEETQYF.

This clonotype was seen a handful of times. The V and J genes are TRBV5-4 and TRBJ2-7, with D perhaps assigned TRBD1 or TRBD2 (5 bases each). CDR3 length: 16 residues. V lost 0 bases and J 6 bases, leaving 19 bases between the germline ends. The germline CDR1 and CDR2 sequences are SGHNT and YYREEE (reference sequence). The CDR3 sequence: CASSLAVMRGEPEQYF. DNA of the CDR3: TGTGCCAGCAGCTTGGCCGTTATGAGGGGTGAGCCCGAGCAGTACTTC.

This clonotype has only a few counts. V is TRBV6-5 and J is TRBJ1-2, with 8 bases matching TRBD1. V lost 2 bases, J lost 2 bases, and 7 bases stayed unmatched. CDR1 is MNHEY, CDR2 SVGAGI, per germline. The CDR3 runs 16 residues. The CDR3 nucleotides are TGTGCCAGCAGTTACCACCCGGACAGGGTAAACTATGGCTACACCTTC. Translation: CASSYHPDRVNYGYTF.

This clonotype was detected only a few times. The chain employs TRBV9 and TRBJ2-7; D is unclear. Trimming shortened V by 5 bases and J by 2 bases, and 11 bases separated the two germline ends. This CDR3 has 13 amino acids. CDR1 is SGDLS and CDR2 is YYNGEE in the germline V gene. CDR3 sequence (DNA): TGTGCCAGCAGTCCCTATGGGACCTACGAGCAGTACTTC. It encodes CASSPYGTYEQYF.

This clonotype was detected many times. The genes are TRBV7-9 and TRBJ1-6; no definite D call. The CDR3 has 13 residues. Germline V gene lookup returns CDR1 SEHNR and CDR2 FQNEAQ (reference sequence). V was clipped by 4 bases and J by 10 bases, with 11 bases between them. The CDR3: CASSSLMGSPLHF. In nucleotides, the CDR3 is TGTGCCAGCAGCTCTCTGATGGGGTCACCCCTCCACTTT.

This clonotype was detected a few times. V usage is TRBV6-1 and J usage is TRBJ2-7; no clear D. Trimming left V 8 bases short and J 6 bases short, with 20 bases between. CDR3 size: 14 residues. In germline, CDR1 is MNHNS, CDR2 SASEGT. The CDR3 here is CASASLIDRVEQYF. In DNA, the CDR3 is TGTGCCAGCGCCTCCCTCATAGACCGTGTCGAGCAGTACTTC.

In this sample, this clonotype turned up many times. The V gene is TRBV7-8, the J gene TRBJ1-5; 7 bases are a match to TRBD1. The germline V gene encodes CDR1 SGHVS and CDR2 FQNEAQ. The J segment lost 1 base and the V segment lost 5 bases, leaving 8 bases of the junction unmatched. There are 16 residues in the CDR3. CDR3 in amino acids: CASSPYRGPSNQPQHF. CDR3 sequence (DNA): TGTGCCAGCAGCCCCTACAGGGGACCGAGCAATCAGCCCCAGCATTTT.

The rearrangement joins TRBV6-5 to TRBJ2-7, with unresolved D. V gave up 0 bases and J gave up 1 base, with 13 bases separating them. Germline CDR1 MNHEY, CDR2 SVGAGI. The CDR3 runs 16 residues. The CDR3: CASSYSLGIHSYEQYF. The CDR3 coding sequence is TGTGCCAGCAGTTACTCGCTGGGGATCCATTCCTACGAGCAGTACTTC.

This chain connects TRBV5-6 to TRBJ1-2; D not certain. The CDR3 length is 14 residues. Trimming cost V 0 bases and J 7 bases, with 13 bases left between them. Germline lookup yields CDR1 SGHDT and CDR2 YYEEEE. The CDR3, as DNA: TGTGCCAGCAGCTTGGCTAGGACCCCAACTGGCTACACCTTC. It yields the protein CASSLARTPTGYTF.

The sample holds a few counts of this clonotype. The chain is built from TRBV12-5 and TRBJ1-2; D might be TRBD1 (5 bases). The CDR3 runs 14 residues. Per the germline V gene, CDR1 is LGHNT and CDR2 is FRNRAP. Trimming pared 1 base from V and 3 bases from J, leaving 9 bases between. CDR3 region: CASGLGLRDYGYTF. Written as DNA, the CDR3 is TGTGCTAGTGGTTTGGGGCTCAGGGACTATGGCTACACCTTC. The full variable domain, in which reference TRBV12-5 and TRBJ1-2 provide the parts outside the CDR3, is DARVTQTPRHKVTEMGQEVTMRCQPILGHNTVFWYRQTMMQGLELLAYFRNRAPLDDSGMPKDRFSAEMPDATLATLKIQPSEPRDSAVYFCASGLGLRDYGYTFGSGTRLTVV.

This clonotype occurred a few times. This chain connects TRBV4-2 to TRBJ1-1; D unclear. Trimming stripped 5 bases from V and 5 bases from J, with 27 bases between. The CDR3 totals 18 residues. Germline assignment: CDR1 LGHNA and CDR2 YNFKEQ. The CDR3 sequence: CASSVLPPTGGPGTEAFF. In DNA, the CDR3 is TGTGCCAGCAGCGTACTGCCCCCAACCGGTGGGCCGGGTACTGAAGCTTTCTTT.

This clonotype was counted between two and nine times. This chain connects TRBV28 to TRBJ1-1; no clear D. V was trimmed by 3 bases and J by 5 bases, leaving 10 bases between them. CDR3 length: 13 amino acids. The germline gives CDR1 MDHEN, CDR2 SYDVKM. The CDR3 region is CASSFKRVTEAFF. Written as DNA, the CDR3 is TGTGCCAGCAGTTTCAAGAGGGTTACTGAAGCTTTCTTT.

The chain uses TRBV5-1 and TRBJ2-3; 9 bases fit TRBD2. The junction had 10 bases not matched to a gene; V was cut back by 1 base and J by 7 bases. Germline CDR1 reads SGHRS; CDR2 reads YFSETQ. The CDR3 loop spans 16 amino acids. CDR3 nucleotide sequence: TGCGCCAGCAGCTTGTTGGCGGGGGGGCAGAGGAATACGCAGTATTTT. Translation gives CASSLLAGGQRNTQYF.

This clonotype has a handful of counts. V is TRBV12-3 or TRBV12-4 and J is TRBJ2-5; the match to TRBD2 covers 9 bases. The V segment lost 8 bases and the J segment 2 bases; nucleotides outside the gene matches: 3. CDR3 size: 13 residues. The CDR3 sequence: CASAGGGQETQYF. The CDR3 nucleotides read TGTGCCAGCGCGGGAGGGGGGCAAGAGACCCAGTACTTC.

This clonotype was recorded many times. The chain recombines TRBV11-3 with TRBJ2-5; 11 bases are shared with TRBD1. The CDR3 spans 16 residues. Germline trimming cut 5 bases from V and 5 bases from J; bases unmatched to any gene: 10. The germline V gene encodes CDR1 SGHNT and CDR2 YENEEA. For the CDR3, the DNA is TGTGCCAGCAGCACCGGCGGGACAGGGGGTTTTGAGACCCAGTACTTC. Its protein product is CASSTGGTGGFETQYF. The complete variable domain, with remaining parts taken from reference TRBV11-3 and TRBJ2-5, reads EAGVVQSPRYKIIEKKQPVAFWCNPISGHNTLYWYLQNLGQGPELLIRYENEEAVDDSQLPKDRFSAERLKGVDSTLKIQPAELGDSAVYLCASSTGGTGGFETQYFGPGTRLLVL.

CDR3 sequence reads: CASSQVLGGASEKLFF. Here the CDR3 DNA reads TGTGCCAGCAGCCAAGTATTAGGGGGGGCCAGTGAAAAACTGTTTTTT. The J gene is TRBJ1-4, the V gene TRBV4-2; TRBD1 is a possible D gene (6 bases). V was pared by 1 base and J by 7 bases, with 16 bases between. CDR1 is LGHNA, CDR2 YNFKEQ, per germline. This CDR3 comprises 16 residues.

The V gene is TRBV5-6, the J gene TRBJ1-2; 7 bases align to TRBD1. The CDR3 contains 14 residues. With 4 bases clipped from V and 4 bases from J, the junction kept 7 bases outside the gene matches. CDR1 is SGHDT and CDR2 is YYEEEE in the germline V gene. CDR3 DNA sequence: TGTGCCAGCAGCCCGACGGACAGGCCCTATGGCTACACCTTC. As protein: CASSPTDRPYGYTF.

This chain joins TRBV10-2 and TRBJ2-7, with 7 bases that match TRBD1. J lost 1 base, V lost 11 bases, and 8 bases had no gene match. The CDR3 loop spans 13 amino acids. In germline, CDR1 is WSHSY, CDR2 SAAADI. CDR3 DNA: TGCGCCTGTCGTCCGGGACAGTCCTACGAGCAGTACTTC. Protein product: CACRPGQSYEQYF.

This clonotype was seen at least ten times. The chain couples TRBV12-3 or TRBV12-4 to TRBJ2-3; D is possibly TRBD2 (5 bases). The CDR3 has 16 amino acids. V dropped 3 bases and J dropped 2 bases, with 15 bases sitting between them. In DNA, the CDR3 is TGTGCCAGCAGTTTTGGGTCAAGAGGGCCCACAGATACGCAGTATTTT. Amino acids: CASSFGSRGPTDTQYF.